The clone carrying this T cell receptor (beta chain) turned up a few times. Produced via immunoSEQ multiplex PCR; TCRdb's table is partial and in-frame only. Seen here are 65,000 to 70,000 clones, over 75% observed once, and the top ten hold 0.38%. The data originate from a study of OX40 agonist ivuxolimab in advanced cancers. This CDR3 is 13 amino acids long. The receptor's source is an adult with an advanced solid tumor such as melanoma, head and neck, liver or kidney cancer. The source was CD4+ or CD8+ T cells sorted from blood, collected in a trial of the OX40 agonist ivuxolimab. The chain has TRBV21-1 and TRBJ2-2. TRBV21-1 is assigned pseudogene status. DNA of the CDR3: TGTGCCAGAAGTCACCAGAACACCGGGGAGCTGTTTTTT. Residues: CARSHQNTGELFF.